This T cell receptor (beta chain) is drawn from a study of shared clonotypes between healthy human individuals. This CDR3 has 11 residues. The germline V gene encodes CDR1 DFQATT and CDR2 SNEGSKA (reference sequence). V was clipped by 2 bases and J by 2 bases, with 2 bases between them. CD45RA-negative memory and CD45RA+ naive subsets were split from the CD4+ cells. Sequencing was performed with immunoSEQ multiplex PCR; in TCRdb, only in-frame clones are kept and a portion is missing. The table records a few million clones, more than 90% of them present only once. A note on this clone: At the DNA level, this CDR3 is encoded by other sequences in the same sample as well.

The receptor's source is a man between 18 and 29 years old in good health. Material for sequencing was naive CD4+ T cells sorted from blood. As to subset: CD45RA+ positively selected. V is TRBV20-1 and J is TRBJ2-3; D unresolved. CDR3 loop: CSARITDTQYF. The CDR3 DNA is TGCAGTGCTAGAATCACAGATACGCAGTATTTT.